One and the same sample provided the 24 T cell receptor beta chains below, sequenced in a study of blood T cell repertoires in COVID-19. The protocol was immunoSEQ multiplex PCR, while the TCRdb copy is restricted to in-frame clones and leaves out a portion. Of approximately 210,000 clones in the sample, more than 70% were seen once. The material sequenced was PBMCs or T cells enriched from blood (not recorded which). These receptors were collected from a woman between 18 and 30 years old who had recovered from COVID-19.

The CDR3 protein is CASRFHSGLDTGELFF. CDR3 bases: TGTGCCAGCAGGTTTCATAGCGGGCTCGACACCGGGGAGCTGTTTTTT. The J gene is TRBJ2-2, the V gene TRBV27; TRBD2 matches 7 bases. Germline values: CDR1 MNHEY, CDR2 SMNVEV (reference sequence). Germline trimming cut 6 bases from V and 3 bases from J; bases unmatched to any gene: 10. This CDR3 has 16 amino acids.

The rearrangement uses TRBV19 and TRBJ2-7; 7 nucleotides match TRBD1. The V and J ends lost 5 bases and 3 bases, in that order; junction bases with no gene match: 4. Germline-derived CDR1 and CDR2 are LNHDA and SQIVND (reference sequence). This CDR3 is 13 amino acids long. The CDR3: CASSPGTDYEQYF. The CDR3 bases are TGTGCCAGTAGTCCCGGGACAGACTACGAGCAGTACTTC.

This clone appeared a few times. The chain is built from TRBV6-2 or TRBV6-3 and TRBJ2-7; D not resolved. Germline CDR1 is MNHEY and CDR2 is SVGEGT. V was pared by 6 bases and J by 0 bases, with 9 bases between. This CDR3 contains 13 residues. This CDR3 reads CASSHSGSYEQYF. The CDR3, as DNA: TGTGCCAGCAGCCACTCGGGCTCCTACGAGCAGTACTTC.

The chain has TRBV4-1 and TRBJ1-3; the D is unclear. Germline values: CDR1 MGHRA, CDR2 YSYEKL. Trimming took 2 bases from V and 2 from J, leaving 22 bases between them. CDR3 size: 19 residues. The CDR3 loop reads CASSQLGLWKTVTGNTIYF. The CDR3 nucleotides read TGCGCCAGCAGCCAATTAGGACTGTGGAAAACGGTGACTGGAAACACCATATATTTT.

The rearrangement uses TRBV11-2 and TRBJ2-5; D is perhaps TRBD2 (5 bases). The germline CDR1 and CDR2 sequences are SGHAT and FQNNGV. V was shortened by 4 bases and J by 7 bases, with 16 bases between the two germline ends. The length of the CDR3 is 14 residues. CDR3 DNA: TGTGCCAGCAGCTCACCGGGCCAAGGAGGGACCCAGTACTTC. Translation gives CASSSPGQGGTQYF.

This chain's CDR3 is CAWSAGDSSLRSPLHF. The CDR3 DNA reads as TGTGCCTGGAGTGCGGGGGACAGTTCACTTCGGTCACCCCTCCACTTT. The rearrangement uses TRBV30 and TRBJ1-6, with 7 nucleotides matching TRBD1. With 1 base clipped from V and 10 bases from J, the junction kept 13 bases outside the gene matches. Germline CDR1 is GTSNPN and CDR2 is SVGIG (reference sequence). This CDR3 is built from 16 residues.

The chain has TRBV6-5 and TRBJ1-4; possible D gene TRBD1, 6 bases. The ends were cut back, 0 bases at V and 7 bases at J, with 15 bases in the middle. Germline V gene sequence: CDR1 MNHEY, CDR2 SVGAGI. The CDR3 is 16 residues long. CDR3 amino acids: CASSYSRGGGSEKLFF. CDR3 DNA sequence: TGTGCCAGCAGTTACTCCCGAGGGGGAGGGAGTGAAAAACTGTTTTTT.

V gene TRBV28 combines with J gene TRBJ1-3, with 7 bases that match TRBD1. This CDR3 has 16 amino acids. V dropped 3 bases and J dropped 0; count of bases not matched to a gene: 5. Germline values: CDR1 MDHEN, CDR2 SYDVKM. CDR3 residues: CASSLDRLPSGNTIYF. The DNA of the CDR3 is TGTGCCAGCAGTTTGGACAGGTTACCCTCTGGAAACACCATATATTTT.

The V and J genes are TRBV28 and TRBJ1-5, with a tentative D call TRBD1 (6 bases). The CDR3 runs 15 residues. Germline V gives CDR1 MDHEN, CDR2 SYDVKM. The V end lost 5 bases, the J end lost 2 bases, and 13 bases lay between the germline ends. Here the CDR3 reads CASSRRGRGNQPQHF. CDR3 sequence (DNA): TGTGCCAGCAGTCGGCGGGGGCGCGGCAATCAGCCCCAGCATTTT.

CDR3 sequence (DNA): TGTGCCATCAGTGCGGGGGGGCGTAGCACCGGGGAGCTGTTTTTT. The encoded protein is CAISAGGRSTGELFF. The V gene is TRBV10-3, the J gene TRBJ2-2; 8 positions match TRBD2. Germline trimming cut 4 bases from V and 4 bases from J; bases unmatched to any gene: 5. Per germline, CDR1 ENHRY and CDR2 SYGVKD. The CDR3 extends over 15 amino acids.

The rearrangement links TRBV5-4 to TRBJ2-4, with TRBD1 matching 7 bases. Per the germline V gene, CDR1 is SGHNT and CDR2 is YYREEE (reference sequence). The CDR3 contains 14 residues. Germline trimming cut 4 bases from V and 6 bases from J; bases unmatched to any gene: 7. The CDR3 region is CASSPGQRTNIQYF. The DNA of the CDR3 is TGTGCCAGCAGCCCGGGACAGCGAACAAACATTCAGTACTTC.

This chain uses TRBV29-1 with TRBJ2-1, with TRBD2 identical over 10 bases. Germline lookup yields CDR1 SQVTM and CDR2 ANQGSEA. J gave up 6 bases and V 3 bases, and 2 bases lay outside the gene matches. The CDR3 has 13 amino acids. This CDR3 is CSVELAGVNEQFF. The CDR3 DNA is TGCAGCGTTGAGCTAGCGGGGGTCAATGAGCAGTTCTTC.

This clone was detected once. The genes are TRBV12-5 and TRBJ1-6; D remains unclear. CDR1 is LGHNT and CDR2 is FRNRAP in the germline V gene. The CDR3 consists of 14 residues. The germline V and J ends were trimmed by 10 bases and 5 bases, with 15 bases remaining between them. The CDR3 nucleotides read TGTGCTACCGCCTCGGGAGTCAATAATTCACCCCTCCACTTT. Translation: CATASGVNNSPLHF.

The gene calls are TRBV5-1 and TRBJ2-6; D gene ambiguous. CDR3 length equals 15 residues. CDR1 and CDR2 (germline): SGHRS, YFSETQ. V lost 3 bases to trimming and J lost 0 bases, with 7 bases between them. CDR3 loop: CASSSFSSGANVLTF. Here the CDR3 DNA reads TGCGCCAGCAGCTCTTTCAGCTCTGGGGCCAACGTCCTGACTTTC. Variable domain in full (rest from reference TRBV5-1 and TRBJ2-6): KAGVTQTPRYLIKTRGQQVTLSCSPISGHRSVSWYQQTPGQGLQFLFEYFSETQRNKGNFPGRFSGRQFSNSRSEMNVSTLELGDSALYLCASSSFSSGANVLTFGAGSRLTVL.

The gene calls are TRBV7-6 and TRBJ1-3; D unresolved. Looked up from germline, CDR1 is SGHVS and CDR2 is FNYEAQ. V shed 2 bases and J shed 2 bases, with 10 bases lying between them. The CDR3 is made up of 15 amino acids. The DNA of the CDR3 is TGTGCCAGCAGCTTATCCCCGGCGGCTGGAAACACCATATATTTT. Translated: CASSLSPAAGNTIYF.

The gene calls are TRBV3-1 (or the pseudogene TRBV3-2) and TRBJ2-4; maybe TRBD2 (5 bases). The CDR3 is made up of 17 amino acids. V was shortened by 1 base and J by 1 base, with 14 bases between the two germline ends. CDR1 LGHDT and CDR2 YNNKEL come from the germline V gene (reference sequence). CDR3 sequence (DNA): TGTGCCAGCAGCCAAGTTAGAGGGTCCGTGGCCAAAAACATTCAGTACTTC. This encodes CASSQVRGSVAKNIQYF.

This chain links TRBV12-3 or TRBV12-4 with TRBJ1-1; D uncertain. Trimming pared 6 bases from V and 1 base from J, leaving 6 bases between. CDR3 length: 12 amino acids. The CDR3 nucleotides read TGTGCCAGCAGGGCCACGAACACTGAAGCTTTCTTT. Translated, it gives CASRATNTEAFF.

CDR3 protein: CASSRGTDRNTIYF. The CDR3 DNA reads TGTGCCAGCAGCCGGGGGACAGATAGAAACACCATATATTTT. The rearrangement links TRBV5-4 to TRBJ1-3, with 7 positions matching TRBD1. This CDR3 is 14 amino acids long. CDR1 and CDR2 (germline): SGHNT, YYREEE (reference sequence). Trimming at V came to 4 bases and at J to 5 bases, leaving 6 bases not matched to a gene.

The rearrangement links TRBV3-1 (or the pseudogene TRBV3-2) to TRBJ2-3; 7 bases line up with TRBD1. The junction had 22 bases not matched to a gene; V was cut back by 10 bases and J by 3 bases. The CDR3 is 18 amino acids. The germline V gene has CDR1 LGHDT and CDR2 YNNKEL (reference sequence). CDR3 sequence (DNA): TGTGCCACCGCCCCAAGGGGTACTCGGACAGGTAAAACAGATACGCAGTATTTT. Translated: CATAPRGTRTGKTDTQYF.

The chain joins TRBV11-3 to TRBJ2-7; the match to TRBD2 covers 13 bases. This CDR3 has 16 residues. Per the germline V gene, CDR1 is SGHNT and CDR2 is YENEEA. The J segment lost 2 bases and the V segment lost 5 bases, leaving 6 bases of the junction unmatched. This CDR3 is CASSPGTSGTPYEQYF. DNA of the CDR3: TGTGCCAGCAGCCCAGGGACTAGCGGGACCCCCTACGAGCAGTACTTC.

CDR3 sequence: CASSLGGTEVGELFF. The CDR3 coding sequence is TGTGCCAGCAGCTTGGGCGGGACGGAAGTCGGGGAGCTGTTTTTT. The rearrangement uses TRBV11-3 and TRBJ2-2; perhaps TRBD2 as D (6 bases). V was pared by 3 bases and J by 7 bases, with 15 bases between. Germline CDR1 reads SGHNT; CDR2 reads YENEEA. The length of the CDR3 is 15 residues.

The V gene is TRBV21-1, the J gene TRBJ2-1; TRBD2, the D gene given by the table, was not confirmed from the DNA. TRBV21-1 is designated a pseudogene. The CDR3 contains 17 residues. CDR3 residues: CASSKYSGTSTYNEQFF. DNA of the CDR3: TGTGCCAGCAGCAAATATTCCGGGACTAGCACGTACAATGAGCAGTTCTTC.

V usage is TRBV12-5 and J usage is TRBJ2-5; 8 nucleotides agree with TRBD2. Germline V gives CDR1 LGHNT, CDR2 FRNRAP. After removal of 5 bases from V and 1 base from J, the junction contained 6 bases not matched to a gene. This CDR3 has 15 amino acids. CDR3 sequence: CASGRGTSGQETQYF. DNA of the CDR3: TGTGCTAGTGGTAGGGGAACTAGCGGCCAAGAGACCCAGTACTTC.

This chain uses TRBV28 with TRBJ1-5; D ambiguous. CDR1 and CDR2 from the germline V gene are MDHEN and SYDVKM. The ends were cut back, 3 bases at V and 4 bases at J, with 10 bases in the middle. This CDR3 is built from 14 residues. The CDR3 DNA reads TGTGCCAGCAGTTTGAGAGGGAGTAATCAGCCCCAGCATTTT. This encodes CASSLRGSNQPQHF.